This TCR beta chain was profiled in a study of circulating and synovial CD4+ cells in juvenile arthritis. There are 15 residues in the CDR3. Losses at the gene ends were 6 bases for V and 1 base for J; bases not matched to a gene: 6. Germline-derived CDR1 and CDR2 are SGDLS and YYNGEE. Study results and caveats: The pathogenic-like versus bulk T cell difference escaped Vbeta family analysis. These blood cells shared more CDR3 sequences with synovium than bulk blood.

Generated by immunoSEQ multiplex PCR, the TCRdb table keeps only in-frame clones and is missing some. The sample yields tens of thousands of clones, roughly 95% seen once. A word on this clone: Its matching antigen is unknown.

Sequenced sample: CD4+ T cells from blood. This TCR was sampled from a human donor with juvenile idiopathic arthritis. The gene calls are TRBV9 and TRBJ2-2; 7 bases line up with TRBD2. The CDR3 DNA sequence: TGTGCCAGCAATGCCGGGGGGTGGAACACCGGGGAGCTGTTTTTT. It specifies CASNAGGWNTGELFF.